This T cell receptor (beta chain) was recovered during a study of T cell responses to AZD1222 COVID-19 vaccine. Sequencing used immunoSEQ multiplex PCR; TCRdb keeps in-frame clones, though not all of them. The sample holds around 92,000 clones, roughly 90% seen once. This clonotype was sampled from an adult in good health. The starting material was peripheral blood, obtained on day 0 of AZD1222 vaccination.

The CDR3 loop is CASSYGRATNEKLFF. The CDR3 bases are TGTGCCAGCAGTTACGGACGGGCAACTAATGAAAAACTGTTTTTT. The chain uses TRBV6-2 or TRBV6-3 and TRBJ1-4; no reliable D call. The CDR3 is 15 residues long. Between the trimmed V and J ends, which lost 2 bases and 0 bases, there was a span of 7 bases. Germline-derived CDR1 and CDR2 are MNHEY and SVGEGT.